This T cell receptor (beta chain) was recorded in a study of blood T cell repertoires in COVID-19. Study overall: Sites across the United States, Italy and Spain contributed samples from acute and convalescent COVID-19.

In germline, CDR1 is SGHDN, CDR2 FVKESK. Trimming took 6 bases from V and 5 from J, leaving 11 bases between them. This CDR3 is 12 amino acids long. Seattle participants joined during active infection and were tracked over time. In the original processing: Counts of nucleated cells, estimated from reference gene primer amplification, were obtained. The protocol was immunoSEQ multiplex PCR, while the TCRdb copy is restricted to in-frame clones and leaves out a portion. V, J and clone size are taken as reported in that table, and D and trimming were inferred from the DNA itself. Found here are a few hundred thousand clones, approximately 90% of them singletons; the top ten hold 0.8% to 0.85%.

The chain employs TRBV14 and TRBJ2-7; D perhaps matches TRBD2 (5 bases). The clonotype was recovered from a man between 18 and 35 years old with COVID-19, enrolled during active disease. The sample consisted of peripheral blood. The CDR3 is CASSYRGNEQYF. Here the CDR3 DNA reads TGTGCCAGCAGTTATAGAGGGAACGAGCAGTACTTC.